The 2 T cell receptor beta chains listed next were all sequenced from one sample in a study of blood T cells in healthy people across ages. The second PCR ran about 6 to 12 cycles with a sample-barcoded 5' primer and J-beta primers. Via MiXCR, TCRdb re-called the 5' RACE reads, giving one row per CDR3 protein. The repertoire holds about 1.6 million distinct CDR3 sequences, with about 35% as singletons. The sample was blood. The receptors come from a woman under 40 in good health.

This clonotype was counted ten times or more. The genes are TRBV5-5 and TRBJ2-1, with 9 bases fitting TRBD1. The V gene's germline CDR1 is SGHKS and CDR2 YYEKEE (reference sequence). The CDR3 has 16 residues. V shed 4 bases and J 6 bases; nucleotides not matched to a gene: 11. The CDR3 region has the DNA TGTGCCAGCAGCACGGAGGGACAGGGCCACCCCAATGAGCAGTTCTTC. Translating it yields CASSTEGQGHPNEQFF.

In its sample, this clonotype was seen a few times. The chain links TRBV9 to TRBJ2-7; D remains unclear. The CDR3 extends over 15 amino acids. Germline CDR1 SGDLS, CDR2 YYNGEE. The V end lost 0 bases, the J end lost 5 bases, and 15 bases lay between the germline ends. The CDR3 nucleotides read TGTGCCAGCAGCGTAGGGGGTCTAACTACCCACGAGCAGTACTTC. This gives the protein CASSVGGLTTHEQYF.